This record covers a single T cell receptor beta chain. The data are from a study of technical replicates of blood from a few donors. Looked up from germline, CDR1 is SGHNT and CDR2 is YYREEE (reference sequence). V shed 2 bases, J shed 4 bases, and the junction held 5 bases outside the gene matches. The CDR3 totals 15 residues. Only in-frame clones appear in the TCRdb table, and some are missing; sequencing was by immunoSEQ multiplex PCR. The sample gives more than 65,000 clones, 90% to 95% of which show up once; around 0.37% is in the top ten. The TCR comes from a human donor in good health. The V and J genes are TRBV5-4 and TRBJ2-2; 7 bases fit TRBD1. The sample consisted of T cells isolated from PBMCs. In nucleotides, the CDR3 is TGTGCCAGCAGCTTTACAGGGGCTTCCACCGGGGAGCTGTTTTTT. This sequence encodes CASSFTGASTGELFF.